This TCR beta chain was sequenced during a study of blood T cell repertoires in COVID-19 (dated by TCRdb to about 2020). About the study as a whole: The collaborator samples originated in the United States, Italy and Spain and spanned the acute and convalescent phases of COVID-19. The prospective study material was composed of cDNA or gDNA derived from T cells, B-cell-depleted T cells, or PBMCs. Deeply sampled blood TCRbeta repertoires from subjects exposed to, actively infected with, or recovered from COVID-19 were included in the dataset. The repertoires were released in a freely available public database meant as a resource for research on the immune response to SARS-CoV-2. Samples were obtained from the ongoing ImmuneRACE study (first 160 participants) and from 1,200 or so subjects provided by 6 global collaborators. A de-identified subject ID, COVID-19 status, age in years and sex were almost always included in the sample metadata. Where HLA class I and class II types were available, the types were taken from metadata supplied by the sample provider, not from assay-based typing.

In the germline V gene, CDR1 corresponds to SGHTA and CDR2 to FQGNSA. From its cysteine to its phenylalanine, the CDR3 spans 16 amino acids. Only the CDR3 DNA stays, 48 bases, in frame from base 1. The V end gives up 5 bases and the J end 8 bases, leaving 11 bases in the junction not matched to a gene. Collaborating institutions collected whole blood in K2EDTA tubes following their own protocols. For TCRbeta analysis, collaborators shipped samples as frozen whole blood, isolated PBMCs, or DNA extracted from either of those sample types. Overall study results and their limits: Clinical and demographic metadata were provided uncurated, with the amount varying by source and participant.

In regard to this clone: The clone's antigen remains unknown. Base qualities are not provided; no much larger clone lies one nucleotide away.

TCRbeta CDR3 regions were amplified from genomic DNA using the immunoSEQ Assay, a bias-controlled multiplex PCR. Regarding the original processing steps: The number of nucleated cells in each sample was estimated from the amplification of reference gene primers within the assay. To quantify the absolute abundance of each unique TCRbeta CDR3 rearrangement, sequence reads were collapsed and filtered. Productive Simpson clonality was computed per sample as the square root of Simpson's diversity index over productive rearrangements. In TCRdb, the immuneACCESS table is reduced to in-frame sequences with V and J assigned. These tables do not hold every clone; where another copy was compared, an unresolved V gene accounts for under half, and the others remain unexplained. That table gives V, J and clone size, and the DNA gave D and trimming. The sample yields 110,000 to 150,000 clones; roughly 86% were counted once. The top ten constitute approximately 1.8% of the sample.

The receptor comes from a man in his 70s with acute or convalescent COVID-19. Here the chain combines TRBV7-2 and TRBJ2-1; 11 central bases correspond to TRBD1. Specimen: peripheral blood. This receptor carries the CDR3 CASSPAPGQGVDEQFF. Here is the DNA: TGTGCCAGCAGCCCAGCCCCGGGACAGGGGGTCGATGAGCAGTTCTTC.